This TCR beta chain emerged from a study of T cells in Graves' hyperthyroidism and ophthalmopathy. V was pared by 0 bases and J by 0 bases, with 3 bases between. The CDR3 is 14 residues long. Germline values: CDR1 SEHNR, CDR2 FQNEAQ (reference sequence). In its sample, this clonotype was seen many times. Uncontrolled infection, other autoimmune disease, pregnancy or lactation barred patients from enrollment. Clinical symptoms, serum thyroxine and TRAb, thyroid ultrasound and orbital computed tomography together formed the diagnostic basis. There were TCR beta CDR3 regions amplified from RNA transcripts. With the HTBI primer set, the TCR CDR3 went through a first round of RT-PCR. Using its own MiXCR run on the multiplex PCR reads, TCRdb lists one record per CDR3 protein. The repertoire has hundreds of thousands of distinct CDR3 sequences, about 45% of them found once; the top ten carry under 8%.

The chain recombines TRBV7-9 with TRBJ1-3; D remains ambiguous. This sequence originates from an adult man with Graves' disease, either hyperthyroidism or ophthalmopathy (not recorded which). The sample consisted of peripheral blood or thyroid tissue (not recorded which). The CDR3 spells CASSLADSGNTIYF. DNA of the CDR3: TGTGCCAGCAGCTTAGCGGACTCTGGAAACACCATATATTTT. Variable domain in full (rest from reference TRBV7-9 and TRBJ1-3): DTGVSQNPRHKITKRGQNVTFRCDPISEHNRLYWYRQTLGQGPEFLTYFQNEAQLEKSRLLSDRFSAERPKGSFSTLEIQRTEQGDSAMYLCASSLADSGNTIYFGEGSWLTVV.